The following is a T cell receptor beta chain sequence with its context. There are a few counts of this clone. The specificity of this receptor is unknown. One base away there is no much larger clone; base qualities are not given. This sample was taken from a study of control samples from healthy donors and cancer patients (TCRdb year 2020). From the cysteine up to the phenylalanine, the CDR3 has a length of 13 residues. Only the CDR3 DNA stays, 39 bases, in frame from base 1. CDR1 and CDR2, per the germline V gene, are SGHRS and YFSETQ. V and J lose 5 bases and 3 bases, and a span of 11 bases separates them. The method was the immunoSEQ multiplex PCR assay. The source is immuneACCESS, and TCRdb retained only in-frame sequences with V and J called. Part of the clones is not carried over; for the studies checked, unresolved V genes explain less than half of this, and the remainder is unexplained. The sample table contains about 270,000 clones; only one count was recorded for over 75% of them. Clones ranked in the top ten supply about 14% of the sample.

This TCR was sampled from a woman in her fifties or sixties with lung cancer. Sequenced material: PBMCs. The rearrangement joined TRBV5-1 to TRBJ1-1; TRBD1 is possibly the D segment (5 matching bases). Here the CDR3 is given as CASRTDGYTEAFF. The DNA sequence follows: TGCGCCAGCAGGACAGACGGATACACTGAAGCTTTCTTT.